This TCR beta chain was recovered during a study of Graves' ophthalmopathy and Graves' hyperthyroidism. Germline values: CDR1 KGHDR, CDR2 SFDVKD. The CDR3 is 14 amino acids. Trimming removed 3 bases at V and 6 bases at J, with 11 bases between. RNA served as the template for amplifying TCR beta CDR3 regions. RT-PCR with HTBI primers came first, then second-round multiplex PCR. TCRdb recomputed calls from the multiplex PCR reads with MiXCR, one row per CDR3 protein. The data hold about 740,000 distinct CDR3 sequences, with 40% observed a single time. Sequenced input: peripheral blood. V gene TRBV24-1 combines with J gene TRBJ2-1; no reliable D call. The TCR was taken from an adult man with Graves' ophthalmopathy. The CDR3 DNA sequence: TGTGCCACCAGTGATATAGAAGCATCCAATGAGCAGTTCTTC. Translated: CATSDIEASNEQFF.